This section outlines one TCR beta chain sequence together with its context. The data were taken from a study of patients and donors after allogeneic stem cell transplantation. TCRdb reprocessed the RT-PCR reads via MiXCR and lists one record per CDR3 protein. The sample holds tens of thousands of distinct CDR3 sequences, 30% to 40% seen once. Sequencing input: blood, either unsorted or a sorted T cell fraction (not recorded which). The sequence was obtained from a human donor who was either an allogeneic HSCT recipient or a stem cell or donor lymphocyte infusion donor (not recorded which). It is not recorded whose cells these are; they may come from a transplant donor.

The DNA for the CDR3 is TGCAGTGCACCGATCTTTGTTTGGGGGAATGAGCAGTTCTTC. Protein sequence: CSAPIFVWGNEQFF. The chain recombines TRBV20-1 with TRBJ2-1; either TRBD1 or TRBD2 may supply D (5 bases each). The V and J ends lost 6 bases and 7 bases respectively, with 19 bases between them. Germline V lookup: CDR1 DFQATT, CDR2 SNEGSKA (reference sequence). There are 14 residues in the CDR3.